One and the same sample provided the 22 T cell receptor beta chains below, sequenced in a study of shared clonotypes between healthy human individuals. The protocol was immunoSEQ multiplex PCR, while the TCRdb copy is restricted to in-frame clones and leaves out a portion. Here the sample spans about 2.1 million clones, 90% to 95% being singletons. Naive CD8 cells were CD45RO-negative, positively selected for CCR7, excluding terminally differentiated effector memory CD45RA+ cells. The sample was naive CD8+ T cells from PBMCs. These receptors were collected from a man younger than 30 in good health. Some clones in this sample may be carry-over from other donors' samples.

This chain connects TRBV9 to TRBJ2-7; the match to TRBD1 covers 8 bases. The CDR3 consists of 15 residues. Trimming took 2 bases from V and 6 from J; bases not matched to a gene: 10. Germline CDR1 reads SGDLS; CDR2 reads YYNGEE. Here the CDR3 DNA reads TGTGCCAGCAGCGTCAGGGGGCAAAGTAGGGGCGAGCAGTACTTC. Protein sequence: CASSVRGQSRGEQYF. The full variable domain, rest sourced from reference TRBV9 and TRBJ2-7, is DSGVTQTPKHLITATGQRVTLRCSPRSGDLSVYWYQQSLDQGLQFLIQYYNGEERAKGNILERFSAQQFPDLHSELNLSSLELGDSALYFCASSVRGQSRGEQYFGPGTRLTVT.

This clone showed up just once. The chain recombines TRBV7-9 with TRBJ2-2, with 7 bases that match TRBD2. Germline CDR1 and CDR2: SEHNR and FQNEAQ (reference sequence). Trimming at V came to 5 bases and at J to 6 bases, leaving 12 bases not matched to a gene. The CDR3 loop spans 16 amino acids. CDR3 DNA: TGTGCCAGCAGCCCGGGTGGCGGGAGTCGCGCCGGGGAGCTGTTTTTT. This encodes CASSPGGGSRAGELFF.

The rearrangement links TRBV2 to TRBJ1-3; 8 bases fit TRBD1. Germline loops: CDR1 SNHLY, CDR2 FYNNEI. This CDR3 is 14 amino acids long. The junction had 0 bases not matched to a gene; V was cut back by 3 bases and J by 2 bases. The CDR3 nucleotides are TGTGCCAGCAGTGACAGGGGGCCTGGAAACACCATATATTTT. It translates to CASSDRGPGNTIYF.

This chain links TRBV9 with TRBJ1-4, with D hard to call. CDR1 is SGDLS and CDR2 is YYNGEE in the germline V gene. The V end was cut by 4 bases, the J end by 3 bases, with 13 bases between. This CDR3 contains 15 residues. CDR3 sequence (DNA): TGTGCCAGCAGCAGAGGTCGTCCACCTAATGAAAAACTGTTTTTT. The encoded protein is CASSRGRPPNEKLFF.

This clone was counted only a few times. The V gene is TRBV6-5, the J gene TRBJ2-2, with D unresolved. Germline values: CDR1 MNHEY, CDR2 SVGAGI. V lost 6 bases and J lost 3, with 5 bases in between. This CDR3 is 12 amino acids long. As DNA, the CDR3 is TGTGCCAGCAGAGGAGACACCGGGGAGCTGTTTTTT. Translation gives CASRGDTGELFF.

This chain uses TRBV7-6 with TRBJ2-5; 11 positions match TRBD2. The CDR3 is 16 residues long. Germline V gives CDR1 SGHVS, CDR2 FNYEAQ. V trimming: 3 bases; J trimming: 4 bases; junction bases outside the gene matches: 7. The CDR3 is CASSLYSSGRLETQYF. The CDR3 coding sequence is TGTGCCAGCAGCTTGTATTCTAGCGGGAGGCTAGAGACCCAGTACTTC.

This chain connects TRBV5-5 to TRBJ2-1; 8 bases map to TRBD1. Per germline, CDR1 SGHKS and CDR2 YYEKEE (reference sequence). V shed 1 base and J 3 bases; nucleotides not matched to a gene: 12. This CDR3 comprises 18 residues. CDR3 region: CASSLKSGTGVSYNEQFF. The DNA for the CDR3 is TGTGCCAGCAGCTTGAAATCCGGGACAGGCGTTAGCTACAATGAGCAGTTCTTC. The variable domain in full, completed from reference TRBV5-5 and TRBJ2-1, reads DAGVTQSPTHLIKTRGQQVTLRCSPISGHKSVSWYQQVLGQGPQFIFQYYEKEERGRGNFPDRFSARQFPNYSSELNVNALLLGDSALYLCASSLKSGTGVSYNEQFFGPGTRLTVL.

The genes are TRBV18 and TRBJ2-4; D uncertain. Germline loops: CDR1 KGHSH, CDR2 LQKENI. V was cut by 2 bases and J by 0 bases, with 5 bases left in between. The CDR3 consists of 14 residues. The CDR3 sequence is CASSPELAKNIQYF. CDR3 nucleotide sequence: TGTGCCAGCTCACCAGAGCTAGCCAAAAACATTCAGTACTTC.

Concerning this clone itself: This same CDR3 is encoded by further DNA sequences in the sample. The rearrangement joins TRBV11-2 to TRBJ2-5, with 8 bases aligning to TRBD1. The trim removed 1 base at V and 2 bases at J, leaving 0 bases unmatched. CDR3 length equals 14 residues. CDR1 and CDR2 (germline): SGHAT, FQNNGV. The CDR3 loop reads CASSLGQGQETQYF. The CDR3 DNA reads TGTGCCAGCAGCTTAGGACAGGGGCAAGAGACCCAGTACTTC.

V and J are TRBV9 and TRBJ1-1; 7 positions match TRBD1. V lost 1 base to trimming and J lost 0 bases; unmatched junction nucleotides: 9. Germline V CDR1 and CDR2: SGDLS, YYNGEE. There are 17 residues in the CDR3. The CDR3 region is CASSVWPGGTLNTEAFF. The CDR3 DNA sequence: TGTGCCAGCAGCGTATGGCCAGGGGGGACTTTGAACACTGAAGCTTTCTTT.

CDR3 nucleotide sequence: TGTGCCAGCAGCTTAGTACTAGCCCCCAACTCCTACGAGCAGTACTTC. Protein: CASSLVLAPNSYEQYF. The rearrangement uses TRBV7-9 and TRBJ2-7; possibly TRBD2 for D (6 bases). The germline V gene encodes CDR1 SEHNR and CDR2 FQNEAQ (reference sequence). The CDR3 runs to 16 residues. The germline V and J ends were trimmed by 1 base and 0 bases, with 13 bases remaining between them.

V is TRBV28 and J is TRBJ1-3, with 8 bases lining up with TRBD1. CDR3 length: 13 residues. CDR1 is MDHEN, CDR2 SYDVKM, per germline. Trimming cost V 10 bases and J 6 bases; bases outside gene matches: 8. CDR3 nucleotides: TGTGCCAACACGACAGGGGAGGAAAACACCATATATTTT. Residues: CANTTGEENTIYF. Combining the CDR3 with reference TRBV28 and TRBJ1-3 gives the whole variable domain DVKVTQSSRYLVKRTGEKVFLECVQDMDHENMFWYRQDPGLGLRLIYFSYDVKMKEKGDIPEGYSVSREKKERFSLILESASTNQTSMYLCANTTGEENTIYFGEGSWLTVV.

The chain joins TRBV30 to TRBJ2-7, with TRBD1 as a possible D gene (5 bases). CDR1 is GTSNPN, CDR2 SVGIG, per germline (reference sequence). Trimming cost V 2 bases and J 2 bases, with 13 bases left between them. The CDR3 totals 14 residues. The CDR3: CAWSRATVAYEQYF. CDR3 in DNA: TGTGCCTGGAGTAGGGCGACAGTCGCCTACGAGCAGTACTTC.

The chain joins TRBV18 to TRBJ2-1, with D possibly being TRBD1 (5 bases). CDR3 length: 15 residues. Trimming shortened V by 1 base and J by 0 bases, and 7 bases separated the two germline ends. CDR1 is KGHSH, CDR2 LQKENI, per germline. The CDR3 region is CASSPQGISYNEQFF. The CDR3 nucleotides are TGTGCCAGCTCACCACAGGGGATCTCCTACAATGAGCAGTTCTTC.

The rearrangement links TRBV28 to TRBJ1-5, with a tentative D call TRBD1 (6 bases). V was pared by 6 bases and J by 3 bases, with 15 bases between. Germline V gene lookup returns CDR1 MDHEN and CDR2 SYDVKM. This CDR3 is 15 amino acids long. CDR3 sequence reads: CASRTGQGYNQPQHF. Written as DNA, the CDR3 is TGTGCCAGCAGGACGGGACAAGGATACAATCAGCCCCAGCATTTT. The full variable domain, rest sourced from reference TRBV28 and TRBJ1-5, is DVKVTQSSRYLVKRTGEKVFLECVQDMDHENMFWYRQDPGLGLRLIYFSYDVKMKEKGDIPEGYSVSREKKERFSLILESASTNQTSMYLCASRTGQGYNQPQHFGDGTRLSIL.

CDR3 bases: TGTGCCAGCAGTTTATTGGCTAGCGTATTGAATAATGAGCAGTTCTTC. It specifies CASSLLASVLNNEQFF. J is TRBJ2-1 and V is TRBV28; D possibly corresponds to TRBD2 (6 bases). The V gene lost 1 base and the J gene lost 7 bases, with 17 bases spanning the gap. This CDR3 is built from 16 residues. The germline V gene encodes CDR1 MDHEN and CDR2 SYDVKM.

V and J are TRBV7-9 and TRBJ2-3, with 10 bases lining up with TRBD2. Germline CDR1 reads SEHNR; CDR2 reads FQNEAQ (reference sequence). V shed 1 base and J 4 bases; nucleotides not matched to a gene: 5. This CDR3 region has 16 residues. DNA of the CDR3: TGTGCCAGCAGCTTAGGTCCGGGACTAGCGTCAGATACGCAGTATTTT. Translating gives CASSLGPGLASDTQYF.

This clone showed up just once. The chain joins TRBV7-9 to TRBJ1-1; D uncertain. Germline V gene data show CDR1 as SEHNR and CDR2 as FQNEAQ (reference sequence). Trimming took 5 bases from V and 6 from J, leaving 19 bases between them. The CDR3 length is 15 residues. This CDR3 reads CASSPFGPGIPEAFF. Here the CDR3 DNA reads TGTGCCAGCAGCCCCTTCGGTCCCGGGATACCTGAAGCTTTCTTT.

The V and J genes are TRBV5-6 and TRBJ2-5; tentatively, D is TRBD1 or TRBD2 (5 bases each). This CDR3 has 13 residues. CDR1 is SGHDT and CDR2 is YYEEEE in the germline V gene. Trimming shortened V by 3 bases and J by 5 bases, and 11 bases separated the two germline ends. The CDR3 reads CASSWGTSETQYF. In DNA form, the CDR3 reads TGTGCCAGCAGCTGGGGGACCTCGGAGACCCAGTACTTC.

The rearrangement links TRBV7-9 to TRBJ2-2; D perhaps matches TRBD2 (6 bases). V lost 8 bases and J lost 6, with 10 bases in between. From germline, CDR1 is SEHNR and CDR2 FQNEAQ (reference sequence). The CDR3 totals 12 residues. CDR3 DNA: TGTGCCAGCCTAGCGATACCCGGGGAGCTGTTTTTT. This gives the protein CASLAIPGELFF.

CDR3 sequence (DNA): TGTGCCAGCAGTGATCAGGGCAGAGGCACCGGGGAGCTGTTTTTT. Translating gives CASSDQGRGTGELFF. V and J are TRBV11-2 and TRBJ2-2; TRBD1 might be the D (5 bases). Germline V lookup: CDR1 SGHAT, CDR2 FQNNGV. The CDR3 is 15 amino acids. The V gene lost 6 bases and the J gene lost 4 bases, with 15 bases spanning the gap.

This clone was counted a few times. CDR3 protein: CASSVGGSRAGELFF. The CDR3 DNA is TGTGCCAGCAGCGTAGGAGGGAGTAGGGCCGGGGAGCTGTTTTTT. The rearrangement joins TRBV9 to TRBJ2-2; D may be TRBD2 (5 bases). This CDR3 is built from 15 residues. In germline, CDR1 is SGDLS, CDR2 YYNGEE. V gave up 0 bases and J gave up 6 bases, with 12 bases separating them.